Shown below are 11 T cell receptor beta chains from a single sample sequenced in a study of shared clonotypes between healthy human individuals. TCRdb's copy holds only in-frame clones and misses some; the assay was immunoSEQ multiplex PCR. The repertoire holds around 700,000 clones, with about three quarters as singletons. Sequencing was performed on memory CD4+ T cells sorted from blood. Subset denoted: CD45RA-negative fraction. Receptors were obtained from a woman aged 25 to 39 in good health.

This clone was counted ten times or more. The chain joins TRBV7-9 to TRBJ2-3, with 13 bases that match TRBD2. The V and J ends lost 5 bases and 8 bases, in that order; junction bases with no gene match: 10. CDR3 size: 16 residues. CDR1 SEHNR and CDR2 FQNEAQ come from the germline V gene (reference sequence). DNA for the CDR3: TGTGCCAGCAGCCCCGGGACTAGCGGGGCAGCAGCTACGCAGTATTTT. It encodes CASSPGTSGAAATQYF.

This chain uses TRBV29-1 with TRBJ2-1, with 8 bases fitting TRBD2. V gave up 3 bases and J gave up 4 bases; unmatched junction bases: 5. In germline, CDR1 is SQVTM, CDR2 ANQGSEA. The CDR3 totals 14 residues. CDR3 sequence reads: CSVETSVGYNEQFF. CDR3 DNA: TGCAGCGTTGAGACTAGCGTGGGGTACAATGAGCAGTTCTTC.

The chain employs TRBV7-6 and TRBJ2-2, with TRBD2 matching over 16 bases. J gave up 4 bases and V 7 bases, and 15 bases lay outside the gene matches. Germline CDR1 reads SGHVS; CDR2 reads FNYEAQ. CDR3 length equals 20 residues. CDR3 bases: TGTGCCAGCAACCCTAAAGCCGGGACTAGCGGGAGGGCCCTCACCGGGGAGCTGTTTTTT. Translation gives CASNPKAGTSGRALTGELFF.

This clone was picked up a small number of times. The chain uses TRBV19 and TRBJ2-1; D is unresolved. The CDR3 runs to 16 residues. V was pared by 3 bases and J by 0 bases, with 12 bases between. The V gene's germline CDR1 is LNHDA and CDR2 SQIVND (reference sequence). CDR3 in amino acids: CASSMFGPSSYNEQFF. The CDR3 region has the DNA TGTGCCAGTAGTATGTTTGGACCAAGCTCCTACAATGAGCAGTTCTTC. The full variable domain, rest sourced from reference TRBV19 and TRBJ2-1, is DGGITQSPKYLFRKEGQNVTLSCEQNLNHDAMYWYRQDPGQGLRLIYYSQIVNDFQKGDIAEGYSVSREKKESFPLTVTSAQKNPTAFYLCASSMFGPSSYNEQFFGPGTRLTVL.

CDR3 loop: CASSHGRTGSTQYF. The DNA for the CDR3 is TGTGCCAGCAGCCACGGCCGGACAGGGAGTACGCAGTATTTT. This chain links TRBV4-2 with TRBJ2-3; 8 nucleotides line up with TRBD1. The V and J ends lost 3 bases and 8 bases, in that order; junction bases with no gene match: 7. Germline lookup yields CDR1 LGHNA and CDR2 YNFKEQ. This CDR3 region has 14 residues.

The gene calls are TRBV27 and TRBJ1-1; D is unresolved. V lost 1 base, J lost 3 bases, and 6 bases lay in between. The CDR3 has 13 amino acids. Germline-derived CDR1 and CDR2 are MNHEY and SMNVEV (reference sequence). CDR3 bases: TGTGCCAGCAGTTTATTACGGCACACTGAAGCTTTCTTT. This encodes CASSLLRHTEAFF.

The V gene is TRBV7-2, the J gene TRBJ2-3; possibly TRBD2 for D (5 bases). V was shortened by 5 bases and J by 6 bases, with 18 bases between the two germline ends. The CDR3 totals 15 residues. Germline CDR1 is SGHTA and CDR2 is FQGNSA. CDR3 bases: TGTGCCAGCAGCCGCCGCGGGCCGCACGAGGATACGCAGTATTTT. It is translated as CASSRRGPHEDTQYF. Variable domain in full (rest from reference TRBV7-2 and TRBJ2-3): GAGVSQSPSNKVTEKGKDVELRCDPISGHTALYWYRQSLGQGLEFLIYFQGNSAPDKSGLPSDRFSAERTGGSVSTLTIQRTQQEDSAVYLCASSRRGPHEDTQYFGPGTRLTVL.

The chain combines TRBV7-8 with TRBJ1-1, with D perhaps TRBD1 (5 bases). The ends were cut back, 4 bases at V and 6 bases at J, with 15 bases in the middle. Germline V lookup: CDR1 SGHVS, CDR2 FQNEAQ. CDR3 size: 14 residues. CDR3 protein: CASSWSFGDPEAFF. The CDR3 DNA is TGTGCCAGCAGCTGGTCGTTCGGGGACCCTGAAGCTTTCTTT.

This clone was picked up many times. The V gene is TRBV28, the J gene TRBJ2-3, with a weak D call TRBD2 (5 bases). This CDR3 spans 13 amino acids. The germline V gene encodes CDR1 MDHEN and CDR2 SYDVKM. Trimming removed 3 bases from V and 3 bases from J, with 7 bases in between. The CDR3 sequence is CASSLERTDTQYF. In DNA, the CDR3 is TGTGCCAGCAGTTTGGAGCGGACAGATACGCAGTATTTT. The full variable domain, rest sourced from reference TRBV28 and TRBJ2-3, is DVKVTQSSRYLVKRTGEKVFLECVQDMDHENMFWYRQDPGLGLRLIYFSYDVKMKEKGDIPEGYSVSREKKERFSLILESASTNQTSMYLCASSLERTDTQYFGPGTRLTVL.

The CDR3 nucleotides are TGTGCCAGCAGTGGGACAGGGGGCTGGAGCGGGGAGCTGTTTTTT. As protein: CASSGTGGWSGELFF. This sequence joins TRBV6-1 and TRBJ2-2, with 11 bases identical to TRBD1. Trimming took 4 bases from V and 7 from J; bases not matched to a gene: 5. The CDR3 extends over 15 amino acids. Germline V CDR1 and CDR2: MNHNS, SASEGT.

V and J are TRBV6-5 and TRBJ2-1; D is perhaps TRBD2 (6 bases). V gave up 4 bases and J gave up 7 bases, with 11 bases separating them. The CDR3 is 13 residues long. Germline V CDR1 and CDR2: MNHEY, SVGAGI. The CDR3 region is CASSSTSVNEQFF. The CDR3 DNA reads as TGTGCCAGCAGTTCGACTAGTGTAAATGAGCAGTTCTTC.